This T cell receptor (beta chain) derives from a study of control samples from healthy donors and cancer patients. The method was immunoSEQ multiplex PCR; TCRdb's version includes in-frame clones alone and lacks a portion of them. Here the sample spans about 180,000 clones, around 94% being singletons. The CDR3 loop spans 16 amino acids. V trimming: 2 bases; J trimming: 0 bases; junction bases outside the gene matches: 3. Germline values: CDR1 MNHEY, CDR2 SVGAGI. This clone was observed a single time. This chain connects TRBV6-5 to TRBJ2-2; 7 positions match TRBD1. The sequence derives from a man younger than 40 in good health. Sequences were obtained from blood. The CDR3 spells CASSYTQGANTGELFF. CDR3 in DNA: TGTGCCAGCAGTTACACGCAGGGGGCGAACACCGGGGAGCTGTTTTTT.